This TCR beta chain was documented in a study of shared clonotypes between healthy human individuals. Across the study: CD8 memory received one plate per donor, CD8 naive two, CD4 memory three and CD4 naive three.

Whole-study results and caveats: The study found lower generation probabilities in non-shared clonotypes than in those shared by all four donors. It was the few donors that limited the genetic and exposure-history diversity represented.

The CDR3 has 15 residues. The germline V and J ends were trimmed by 4 bases and 8 bases, with 18 bases remaining between them. Germline CDR1 is SNHLY and CDR2 is FYNNEI. Notes on this clone: Its antigen is still unknown.

Sequencing used immunoSEQ multiplex PCR; TCRdb keeps in-frame clones, though not all of them. The sample lists more than 1 million clones, 75% to 80% occurring once. The chain couples TRBV2 to TRBJ2-1, with D maybe TRBD2 (6 bases). The source is a man in his late teens or twenties in good health. Some clones in this sample may be carry-over from other donors' samples. The sequenced material came from memory CD4+ T cells from PBMCs. Subset denoted: CD45RA-negative fraction. CDR3 in DNA: TGTGCCAGCAGTGGACTAGTCAAAAACGGGGATGAGCAGTTCTTC. Its protein is CASSGLVKNGDEQFF. The whole variable domain, filled in from reference TRBV2 and TRBJ2-1, reads EPEVTQTPSHQVTQMGQEVILRCVPISNHLYFYWYRQILGQKVEFLVSFYNNEISEKSEIFDDQFSVERPDGSNFTLKIRSTKLEDSAMYFCASSGLVKNGDEQFFGPGTRLTVL.